The 26 T cell receptor beta chains listed next were all sequenced from one sample in a study of T cell responses to AZD1222 COVID-19 vaccine. This table comes from immunoSEQ multiplex PCR, and its TCRdb copy is limited to in-frame clones, with some not included. The sample carries some 96,000 clones, about nine tenths recorded once. The specimen was peripheral blood, collected on day 0 of AZD1222 vaccination. The receptors derive from an adult in good health.

This sequence joins TRBV2 and TRBJ1-5, with D perhaps matching TRBD1 (5 bases). The ends were cut back, 8 bases at V and 7 bases at J, with 15 bases in the middle. This CDR3 region has 13 residues. In germline, CDR1 is SNHLY, CDR2 FYNNEI. CDR3 DNA: TGTGCCAGCTCTGGGGGGGTCGGCCAGCCCCAGCATTTT. Translating it yields CASSGGVGQPQHF. Complete variable domain (other parts from reference TRBV2 and TRBJ1-5): EPEVTQTPSHQVTQMGQEVILRCVPISNHLYFYWYRQILGQKVEFLVSFYNNEISEKSEIFDDQFSVERPDGSNFTLKIRSTKLEDSAMYFCASSGGVGQPQHFGDGTRLSIL.

The CDR3 here is CASSQGPQLGGEKLFF. CDR3 sequence (DNA): TGCGCCAGCAGCCAAGGGCCCCAGCTAGGGGGTGAAAAACTGTTTTTT. V gene TRBV4-1 combines with J gene TRBJ1-4, with TRBD1 as a possible D gene (6 bases). There are 16 residues in the CDR3. The germline V and J ends were trimmed by 1 base and 7 bases, with 16 bases remaining between them. The V gene's germline CDR1 is MGHRA and CDR2 YSYEKL.

In DNA, the CDR3 is TGTGCCAGCAGCTTGGGACTAGCGGGGGCCACAGATACGCAGTATTTT. It encodes CASSLGLAGATDTQYF. V usage is TRBV7-8 and J usage is TRBJ2-3; 14 bases align to TRBD2. CDR3 length: 16 amino acids. With 3 bases clipped from V and 2 bases from J, the junction kept 1 base outside the gene matches. Per the germline V gene, CDR1 is SGHVS and CDR2 is FQNEAQ.

The genes are TRBV5-5 and TRBJ2-2; D unclear. The V end was cut by 1 base, the J end by 1 base, with 5 bases between. CDR1 and CDR2 (germline): SGHKS, YYEKEE (reference sequence). The CDR3 extends over 14 amino acids. The CDR3, as DNA: TGTGCCAGCAGCTTGTATATGAACACCGGGGAGCTGTTTTTT. The encoded protein is CASSLYMNTGELFF.

The chain joins TRBV5-1 to TRBJ2-1; D is undetermined. Between the trimmed V and J ends, which lost 3 bases and 5 bases, there was a span of 15 bases. Germline V CDR1 and CDR2: SGHRS, YFSETQ. The CDR3 runs to 15 residues. For the CDR3, the DNA is TGCGCCAGCAGCTGGGGTCAGGCTACCGACAATGAGCAGTTCTTC. This codes for CASSWGQATDNEQFF.

The chain links TRBV29-1 to TRBJ1-2; 9 nucleotides line up with TRBD1. V trimming: 6 bases; J trimming: 1 base; junction bases outside the gene matches: 3. Germline V lookup: CDR1 SQVTM, CDR2 ANQGSEA. This CDR3 comprises 13 residues. The CDR3 coding sequence is TGCAGCGTGGGGACAGGGCTTAACTATGGCTACACCTTC. Protein sequence: CSVGTGLNYGYTF.

The V and J genes are TRBV7-3 and TRBJ1-1, with D maybe TRBD1 (5 bases). The CDR3 spans 13 residues. V shed 5 bases and J shed 6 bases, with 13 bases lying between them. The germline V gene has CDR1 SGHTA and CDR2 FQGTGA. DNA for the CDR3: TGTGCCAGCAGCCCGAAGGGGAGCGCTGAAGCTTTCTTT. This gives the protein CASSPKGSAEAFF.

The chain employs TRBV14 and TRBJ1-5, with D maybe TRBD1 (6 bases). This CDR3 region has 13 residues. Germline CDR1 and CDR2: SGHDN and FVKESK. V lost 1 base and J 6 bases, leaving 7 bases between the germline ends. Here the CDR3 reads CASSQGGAQPQHF. CDR3 nucleotide sequence: TGTGCCAGCAGCCAAGGGGGGGCTCAGCCCCAGCATTTT.

This clone was counted only a few times. This chain joins TRBV19 and TRBJ2-2; D is perhaps TRBD1 (5 bases). The V gene lost 4 bases and the J gene lost 4 bases, with 19 bases spanning the gap. CDR3 size: 17 residues. Germline-derived CDR1 and CDR2 are LNHDA and SQIVND (reference sequence). The CDR3, as DNA: TGTGCCAGTAGTACCCTCCAGGGAAGAGGTTTCACCGGGGAGCTGTTTTTT. This translates into CASSTLQGRGFTGELFF.

The V and J genes are TRBV7-2 and TRBJ1-6; maybe TRBD1 (6 bases). Trimming took off 3 bases at V and 4 bases at J, with 19 bases between the two ends. This CDR3 is built from 18 residues. Per the germline V gene, CDR1 is SGHTA and CDR2 is FQGNSA. CDR3: CASSLGTTYPNYNSPLHF. DNA of the CDR3: TGTGCCAGCAGCTTGGGGACAACATACCCCAATTATAATTCACCCCTCCACTTT.

This clone was counted only a few times. The chain has TRBV19 and TRBJ2-7, with 9 bases identical to TRBD1. CDR1 is LNHDA and CDR2 is SQIVND in the germline V gene (reference sequence). The CDR3 runs to 15 residues. V gave up 9 bases and J gave up 6 bases; unmatched junction bases: 15. In DNA, the CDR3 is TGTGCCAGCCGAACAGAGGGACAGGGTACGGCCGAGCAGTACTTC. It codes for CASRTEGQGTAEQYF.

This chain connects TRBV28 to TRBJ2-3; TRBD1 matches 9 bases. The CDR3 runs 16 residues. Per germline, CDR1 MDHEN and CDR2 SYDVKM. J lost 1 base, V lost 6 bases, and 8 bases had no gene match. CDR3 nucleotides: TGTGCCAGCAGCCGAACAGGGGGCCGCGGCACAGATACGCAGTATTTT. It specifies CASSRTGGRGTDTQYF.

This rearrangement joins TRBV2 to TRBJ1-3; maybe TRBD1 (5 bases). Between the trimmed V and J ends, which lost 8 bases and 0 bases, there was a span of 8 bases. The CDR3 is 13 residues long. Germline V lookup: CDR1 SNHLY, CDR2 FYNNEI. The CDR3 reads CASGTSSGNTIYF. CDR3 sequence (DNA): TGTGCCAGCGGGACGAGCTCTGGAAACACCATATATTTT.

This clone appeared a single time. The rearrangement joins TRBV10-1 to TRBJ2-1, with TRBD1 matching 10 bases. This CDR3 contains 18 residues. The junction had 14 bases not matched to a gene; V was cut back by 5 bases and J by 4 bases. The germline gives CDR1 WNHNN, CDR2 SYGVQD (reference sequence). The CDR3 region has the DNA TGCGCCAGCAGTCTGAGTTTTATTGACAGGGGGCGGTACAATGAGCAGTTCTTC. Translation: CASSLSFIDRGRYNEQFF.

The V gene is TRBV11-2, the J gene TRBJ2-7, with a tentative D call TRBD1 (6 bases). V was clipped by 1 base and J by 5 bases, with 12 bases between them. CDR3 size: 14 residues. The germline V gene encodes CDR1 SGHAT and CDR2 FQNNGV. Written as DNA, the CDR3 is TGTGCCAGCAGCTTAGTGGCAGGGGTAGACGAGCAGTACTTC. Its translation: CASSLVAGVDEQYF.

J is TRBJ1-5 and V is TRBV7-2, with D unresolved. CDR3 length: 13 residues. The V end lost 3 bases, the J end lost 5 bases, and 8 bases lay between the germline ends. CDR1 is SGHTA, CDR2 FQGNSA, per germline. The CDR3 region has the DNA TGTGCCAGCAGCTTTTCGGTGGATCAGCCCCAGCATTTT. Its translation: CASSFSVDQPQHF. Complete variable domain (other parts from reference TRBV7-2 and TRBJ1-5): GAGVSQSPSNKVTEKGKDVELRCDPISGHTALYWYRQSLGQGLEFLIYFQGNSAPDKSGLPSDRFSAERTGGSVSTLTIQRTQQEDSAVYLCASSFSVDQPQHFGDGTRLSIL.

The chain links TRBV12-2 to TRBJ2-7; TRBD2 reflects the table's D call only, with no check against the DNA. TRBV12-2 counts as a pseudogene. The CDR3 covers 16 residues. CDR3 loop: CASRLARTSGSYEQYF. CDR3 bases: TGTGCAAGTCGCTTAGCCCGGACTAGCGGGAGCTACGAGCAGTACTTC.

The gene calls are TRBV4-1 and TRBJ2-3; D is ambiguous. The CDR3 spans 18 residues. Germline V lookup: CDR1 MGHRA, CDR2 YSYEKL. Trimming removed 3 bases at V and 1 base at J, with 20 bases between. In DNA, the CDR3 is TGCGCCAGCAGCCAGAATTATCGGTCGCACGAAGGCACAGATACGCAGTATTTT. It codes for CASSQNYRSHEGTDTQYF.

The chain uses TRBV4-1 and TRBJ1-1; D is unresolved. Germline V gene sequence: CDR1 MGHRA, CDR2 YSYEKL. Between the trimmed V and J ends, which lost 6 bases and 0 bases, there was a span of 11 bases. The CDR3 contains 14 residues. CDR3 region: CASRGRTMNTEAFF. The CDR3 nucleotides read TGCGCCAGCAGGGGCAGAACCATGAACACTGAAGCTTTCTTT.

This rearrangement joins TRBV4-3 to TRBJ1-2, with TRBD1 matching 7 bases. V was pared by 1 base and J by 4 bases, with 6 bases of the junction left unmatched. The CDR3 length is 15 residues. CDR1 is LGHNA, CDR2 YSLEER, per germline. CDR3 DNA sequence: TGCGCCAGCAGCCAAGTCCGACAGGGACCCTATGGCTACACCTTC. Protein sequence: CASSQVRQGPYGYTF.

V usage is TRBV11-3 and J usage is TRBJ2-1, with D hard to call. With 1 base removed from V and 6 bases from J, the gap between germline ends came to 4 bases. CDR3 size: 12 residues. The germline V gene has CDR1 SGHNT and CDR2 YENEEA. The CDR3 spells CASSLAGNEQFF. Here the CDR3 DNA reads TGTGCCAGCAGCTTAGCGGGCAATGAGCAGTTCTTC.

The chain has TRBV11-2 and TRBJ1-1, with D possibly being TRBD1 (5 bases). The CDR3 consists of 14 residues. In germline, CDR1 is SGHAT, CDR2 FQNNGV. V gave up 1 base and J gave up 5 bases, with 11 bases separating them. The CDR3 DNA reads TGTGCCAGCAGCTTAGTTCTTGGGGGAACTGAAGCTTTCTTT. Protein sequence: CASSLVLGGTEAFF.

The chain links TRBV15 to TRBJ1-1, with 8 bases identical to TRBD1. V lost 6 bases, J lost 1 base, and 1 base stayed unmatched. Germline assignment: CDR1 LNHNV and CDR2 YYDKDF (reference sequence). The CDR3 contains 13 residues. CDR3 sequence: CATRDRGNTEAFF. The CDR3 DNA reads TGTGCCACCAGAGACAGGGGGAACACTGAAGCTTTCTTT. The full variable domain, with the rest looked up from reference TRBV15 and TRBJ1-1, is DAMVIQNPRYQVTQFGKPVTLSCSQTLNHNVMYWYQQKSSQAPKLLFHYYDKDFNNEADTPDNFQSRRPNTSFCFLDIRSPGLGDTAMYLCATRDRGNTEAFFGQGTRLTVV.

This chain links TRBV3-1 (or the pseudogene TRBV3-2) with TRBJ1-5, with TRBD1 matching over 7 bases. Germline V gene data show CDR1 as LGHDT and CDR2 as YNNKEL (reference sequence). Trimming took 1 base from V and 3 from J; bases not matched to a gene: 6. This CDR3 is built from 16 residues. CDR3 sequence reads: CASSQAGQAPNQPQHF. The CDR3 DNA reads TGTGCCAGCAGCCAAGCTGGACAGGCCCCCAATCAGCCCCAGCATTTT.

This clone was counted a single time. The chain uses TRBV4-2 and TRBJ1-1; possibly TRBD1 for D (5 bases). V was shortened by 3 bases and J by 8 bases, with 16 bases between the two germline ends. CDR1 and CDR2 (germline): LGHNA, YNFKEQ. The CDR3 contains 14 residues. The CDR3 region has the DNA TGTGCCAGCAGCCAGGCCGGGACCGAAACCGAAGCTTTCTTT. It specifies CASSQAGTETEAFF.

This chain joins TRBV11-3 and TRBJ2-7, with 10 bases matching TRBD1. The junction had 5 bases not matched to a gene; V was cut back by 7 bases and J by 5 bases. The CDR3 is made up of 13 amino acids. Germline V gene sequence: CDR1 SGHNT, CDR2 YENEEA. The DNA of the CDR3 is TGTGCCAGCAAGGGACAGGGGTCCCACGAGCAGTACTTC. Amino acid sequence: CASKGQGSHEQYF.